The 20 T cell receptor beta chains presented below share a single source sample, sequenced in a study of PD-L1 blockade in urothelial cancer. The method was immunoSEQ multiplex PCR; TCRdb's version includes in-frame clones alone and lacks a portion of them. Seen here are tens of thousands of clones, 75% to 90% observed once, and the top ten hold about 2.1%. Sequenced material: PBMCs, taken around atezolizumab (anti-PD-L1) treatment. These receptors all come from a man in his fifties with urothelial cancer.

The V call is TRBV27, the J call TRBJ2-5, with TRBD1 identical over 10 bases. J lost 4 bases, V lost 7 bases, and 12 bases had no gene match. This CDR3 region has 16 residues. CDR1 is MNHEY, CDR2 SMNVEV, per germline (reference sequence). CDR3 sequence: CASKLDRGHSRETQYF. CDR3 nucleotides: TGTGCCAGCAAACTAGACAGGGGGCATTCGCGAGAGACCCAGTACTTC.

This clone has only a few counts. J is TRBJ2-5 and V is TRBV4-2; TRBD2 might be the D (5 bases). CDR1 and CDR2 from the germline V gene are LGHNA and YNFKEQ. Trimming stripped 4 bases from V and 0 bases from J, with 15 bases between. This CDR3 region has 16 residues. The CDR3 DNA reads TGTGCCAGCAGCCCCGTCATAAGCGGCTACCAAGAGACCCAGTACTTC. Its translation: CASSPVISGYQETQYF.

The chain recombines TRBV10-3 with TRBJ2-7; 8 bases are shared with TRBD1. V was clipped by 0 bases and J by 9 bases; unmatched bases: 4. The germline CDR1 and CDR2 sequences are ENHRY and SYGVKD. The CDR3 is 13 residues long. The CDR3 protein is CAISESGTGGQYF. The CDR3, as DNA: TGTGCCATCAGTGAGTCGGGCACAGGGGGGCAGTACTTC.

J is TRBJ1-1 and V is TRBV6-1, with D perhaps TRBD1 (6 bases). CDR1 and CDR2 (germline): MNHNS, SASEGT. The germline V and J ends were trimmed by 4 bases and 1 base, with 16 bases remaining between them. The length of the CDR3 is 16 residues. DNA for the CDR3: TGTGCCAGCAGTGTTATGACAGGCCTACCGAACACTGAAGCTTTCTTT. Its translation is CASSVMTGLPNTEAFF.

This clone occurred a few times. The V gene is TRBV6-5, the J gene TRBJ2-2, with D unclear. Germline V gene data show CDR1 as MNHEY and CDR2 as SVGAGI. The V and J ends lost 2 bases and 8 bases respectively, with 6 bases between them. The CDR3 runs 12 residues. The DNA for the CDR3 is TGTGCCAGCAGTTACATGGCAGGGGAGCTGTTTTTT. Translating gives CASSYMAGELFF.

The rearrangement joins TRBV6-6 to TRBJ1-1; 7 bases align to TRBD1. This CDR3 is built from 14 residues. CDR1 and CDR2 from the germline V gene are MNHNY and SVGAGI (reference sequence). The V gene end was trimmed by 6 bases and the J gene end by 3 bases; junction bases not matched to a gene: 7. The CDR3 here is CASRLPGQYTEAFF. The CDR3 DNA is TGTGCCAGCAGGCTCCCGGGACAGTACACTGAAGCTTTCTTT.

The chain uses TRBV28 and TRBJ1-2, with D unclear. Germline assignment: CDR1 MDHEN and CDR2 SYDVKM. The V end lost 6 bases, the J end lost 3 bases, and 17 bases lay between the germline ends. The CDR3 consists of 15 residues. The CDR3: CASSPTGDPDYGYTF. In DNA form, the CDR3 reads TGTGCCAGCAGCCCGACGGGAGATCCTGACTATGGCTACACCTTC.

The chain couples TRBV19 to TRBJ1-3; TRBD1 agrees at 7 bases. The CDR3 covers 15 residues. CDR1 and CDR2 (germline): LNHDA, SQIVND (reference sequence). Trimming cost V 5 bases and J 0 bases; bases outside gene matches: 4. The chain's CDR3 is CASSGDSLSGNTIYF. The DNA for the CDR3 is TGTGCCAGTAGTGGGGACAGCCTCTCTGGAAACACCATATATTTT.

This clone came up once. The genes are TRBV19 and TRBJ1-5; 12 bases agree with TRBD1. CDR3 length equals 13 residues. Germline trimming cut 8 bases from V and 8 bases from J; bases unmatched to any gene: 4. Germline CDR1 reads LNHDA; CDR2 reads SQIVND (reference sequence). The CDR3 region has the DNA TGTGCCAGTGGGGACAGGGGGCGTGAGCCCCAGCATTTT. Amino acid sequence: CASGDRGREPQHF.

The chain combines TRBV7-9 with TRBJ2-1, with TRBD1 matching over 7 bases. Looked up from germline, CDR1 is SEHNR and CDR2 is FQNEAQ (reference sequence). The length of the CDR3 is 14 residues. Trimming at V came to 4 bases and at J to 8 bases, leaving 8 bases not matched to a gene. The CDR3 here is CASSSRDSWDEQFF. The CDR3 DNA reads TGTGCCAGCAGCTCCCGGGACAGTTGGGATGAGCAGTTCTTC.

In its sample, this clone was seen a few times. The CDR3 loop is CASSPPNPFNTEAFF. The CDR3 coding sequence is TGTGCCAGCTCACCTCCAAATCCATTCAACACTGAAGCTTTCTTT. This chain uses TRBV18 with TRBJ1-1; D remains unclear. The CDR3 length is 15 residues. V was pared by 3 bases and J by 2 bases, with 13 bases between. Germline CDR1 KGHSH, CDR2 LQKENI.

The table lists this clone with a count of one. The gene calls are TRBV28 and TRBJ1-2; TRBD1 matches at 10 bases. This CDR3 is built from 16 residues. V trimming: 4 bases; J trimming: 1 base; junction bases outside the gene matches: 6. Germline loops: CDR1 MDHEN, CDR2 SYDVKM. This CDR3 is CASSSPRTGGNYGYTF. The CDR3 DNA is TGTGCCAGCAGTTCCCCAAGGACAGGGGGTAACTATGGCTACACCTTC.

CDR3: CAISESGRSGANVLTF. DNA for the CDR3: TGTGCCATCAGTGAAAGCGGGAGATCAGGGGCCAACGTCCTGACTTTC. This chain connects TRBV10-3 to TRBJ2-6; 8 nucleotides match TRBD2. Looked up from germline, CDR1 is ENHRY and CDR2 is SYGVKD. This CDR3 contains 16 residues. Unmatched junction bases numbered 5, after V lost 3 bases and J lost 4 bases.

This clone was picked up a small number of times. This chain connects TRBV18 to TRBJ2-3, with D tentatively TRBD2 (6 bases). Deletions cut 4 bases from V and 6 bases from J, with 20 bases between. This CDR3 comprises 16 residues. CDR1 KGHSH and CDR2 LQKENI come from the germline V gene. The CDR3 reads CASSRRARGEIDTQYF. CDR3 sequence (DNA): TGTGCCAGCTCACGAAGGGCGCGGGGCGAGATCGATACGCAGTATTTT.

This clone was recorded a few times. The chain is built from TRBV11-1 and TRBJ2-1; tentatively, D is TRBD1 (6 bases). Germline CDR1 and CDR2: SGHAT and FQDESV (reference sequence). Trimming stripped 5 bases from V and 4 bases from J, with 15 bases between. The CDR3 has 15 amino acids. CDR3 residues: CASSPTRTVYNEQFF. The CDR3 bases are TGTGCCAGCAGCCCTACGCGGACAGTGTACAATGAGCAGTTCTTC.

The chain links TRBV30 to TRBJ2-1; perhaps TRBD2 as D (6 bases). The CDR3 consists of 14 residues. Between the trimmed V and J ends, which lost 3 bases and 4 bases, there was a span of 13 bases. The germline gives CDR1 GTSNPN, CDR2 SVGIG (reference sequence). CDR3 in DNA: TGTGCCTGGAGACCCGGGACTCAATACAATGAGCAGTTCTTC. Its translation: CAWRPGTQYNEQFF.

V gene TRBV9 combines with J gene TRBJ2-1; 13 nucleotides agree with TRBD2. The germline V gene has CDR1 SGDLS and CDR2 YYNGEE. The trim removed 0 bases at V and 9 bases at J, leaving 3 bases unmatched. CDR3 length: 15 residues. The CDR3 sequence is CASSVGTSGSGEQFF. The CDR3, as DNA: TGTGCCAGCAGCGTAGGGACTAGCGGGAGCGGTGAGCAGTTCTTC.

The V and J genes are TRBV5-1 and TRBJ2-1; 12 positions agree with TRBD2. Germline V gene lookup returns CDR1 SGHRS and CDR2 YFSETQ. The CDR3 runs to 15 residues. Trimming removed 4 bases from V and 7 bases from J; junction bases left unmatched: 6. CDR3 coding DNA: TGCGCCAGCAGCATACCTAGCGGGGGGGGAAATGAGCAGTTCTTC. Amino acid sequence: CASSIPSGGGNEQFF.

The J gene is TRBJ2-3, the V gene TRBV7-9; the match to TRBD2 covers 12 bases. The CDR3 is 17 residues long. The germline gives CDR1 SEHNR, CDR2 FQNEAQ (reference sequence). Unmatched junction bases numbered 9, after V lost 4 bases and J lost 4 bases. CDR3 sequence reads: CASSSLRLAGAPDTQYF. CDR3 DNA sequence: TGTGCCAGCAGCTCACTTCGACTAGCGGGAGCCCCAGATACGCAGTATTTT.

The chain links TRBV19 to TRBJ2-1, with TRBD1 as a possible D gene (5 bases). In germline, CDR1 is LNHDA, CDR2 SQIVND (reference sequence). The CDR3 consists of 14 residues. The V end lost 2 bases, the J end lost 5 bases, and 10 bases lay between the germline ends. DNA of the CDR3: TGTGCCAGTAGTATAAACAGGCCCGACAATGAGCAGTTCTTC. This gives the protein CASSINRPDNEQFF.